One and the same sample provided the 11 T cell receptor beta chains below, sequenced in a study of monozygotic twins with inflammatory bowel disease. After re-calling the 5' RACE reads, TCRdb lists one entry per CDR3 protein, DNA absent. Recorded for this sample: nearly 450,000 distinct CDR3 sequences. Sequenced: blood. The source is a human donor with ulcerative colitis or Crohn's disease, or a healthy co-twin of an affected twin (not recorded which).

CDR3 sequence: CASSIQSGRAEAFF. The chain is built from TRBV19 and TRBJ1-1; the D call of TRBD1 rests on TCRdb alone, since no DNA is present to check it. The length of the CDR3 is 14 residues. Germline V CDR1 and CDR2: LNHDA, SQIVND (reference sequence).

CDR3 in amino acids: CASSPVPQETQYF. The gene calls are TRBV28 and TRBJ2-5. The length of the CDR3 is 13 residues. CDR1 is MDHEN, CDR2 SYDVKM, per germline. Based on the CDR3 plus reference TRBV28 and TRBJ2-5, the full variable domain is DVKVTQSSRYLVKRTGEKVFLECVQDMDHENMFWYRQDPGLGLRLIYFSYDVKMKEKGDIPEGYSVSREKKERFSLILESASTNQTSMYLCASSPVPQETQYFGPGTRLLVL.

The rearrangement uses TRBV5-5 and TRBJ2-2; the TCRdb D gene call, TRBD1, has no DNA to confirm it. From germline, CDR1 is SGHKS and CDR2 YYEKEE (reference sequence). The CDR3 is 16 residues long. CDR3 residues: CASSLVGAGNTGELFF.

The chain has TRBV10-3 and TRBJ2-2; lacking DNA, the TRBD1 call made by TCRdb goes unchecked. The germline gives CDR1 ENHRY, CDR2 SYGVKD. The CDR3 contains 14 residues. Here the CDR3 reads CAISPGPHTGELFF.

This sequence joins TRBV15 and TRBJ2-1; without DNA, the TCRdb call of TRBD2 cannot be checked. Per the germline V gene, CDR1 is LNHNV and CDR2 is YYDKDF (reference sequence). The CDR3 contains 13 residues. The CDR3 sequence: CATSRTSPKEQFF.

The chain recombines TRBV2 with TRBJ2-7; with no DNA, the TCRdb D assignment of TRBD1 cannot be verified. Germline V gene sequence: CDR1 SNHLY, CDR2 FYNNEI. The CDR3 spans 13 residues. The CDR3 spells CANSDGTAYEQYF.

This chain uses TRBV9 with TRBJ1-2; checking the TCRdb D call of TRBD1 is not possible without DNA. The CDR3 totals 15 residues. The germline V gene has CDR1 SGDLS and CDR2 YYNGEE. The CDR3 sequence is CASSGTPPKGYGYTF.

The chain carries TRBV25-1 and TRBJ2-7; TCRdb picks TRBD1, but there is no DNA to check that call. CDR1 MGHDK and CDR2 SYGVNS come from the germline V gene. The CDR3 runs to 13 residues. The CDR3 loop is CAVQNGAYYEQYF.

The chain combines TRBV10-3 with TRBJ2-1; TCRdb designates TRBD2, a call that cannot be tested without DNA. Germline V gene data show CDR1 as ENHRY and CDR2 as SYGVKD. The CDR3 is 16 amino acids. The CDR3 loop reads CAISDGLAGPWREQFF.

The chain combines TRBV4-2 with TRBJ2-2; the TCRdb call, TRBD2, lacks DNA for checking. The CDR3 is 16 amino acids. Germline CDR1 and CDR2: LGHNA and YNFKEQ. The CDR3 here is CASSLLAGGPTGELFF.

J is TRBJ2-5 and V is TRBV5-1; with no DNA, the TCRdb D assignment of TRBD2 cannot be verified. The CDR3 has 16 residues. Germline values: CDR1 SGHRS, CDR2 YFSETQ. The CDR3 sequence: CASCRTSGRALETQYF.